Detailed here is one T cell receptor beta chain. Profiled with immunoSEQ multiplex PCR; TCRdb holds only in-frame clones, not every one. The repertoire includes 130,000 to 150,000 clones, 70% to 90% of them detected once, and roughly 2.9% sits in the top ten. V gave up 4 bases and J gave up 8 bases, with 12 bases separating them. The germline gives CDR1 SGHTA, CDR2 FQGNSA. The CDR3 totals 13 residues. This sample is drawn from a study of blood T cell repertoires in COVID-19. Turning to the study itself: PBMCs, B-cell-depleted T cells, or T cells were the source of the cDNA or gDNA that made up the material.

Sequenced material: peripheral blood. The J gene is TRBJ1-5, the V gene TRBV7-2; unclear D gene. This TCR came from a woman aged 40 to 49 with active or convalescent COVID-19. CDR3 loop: CASSYSTVEPQHF. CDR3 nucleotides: TGTGCCAGCAGCTATTCTACAGTGGAGCCCCAGCATTTT.